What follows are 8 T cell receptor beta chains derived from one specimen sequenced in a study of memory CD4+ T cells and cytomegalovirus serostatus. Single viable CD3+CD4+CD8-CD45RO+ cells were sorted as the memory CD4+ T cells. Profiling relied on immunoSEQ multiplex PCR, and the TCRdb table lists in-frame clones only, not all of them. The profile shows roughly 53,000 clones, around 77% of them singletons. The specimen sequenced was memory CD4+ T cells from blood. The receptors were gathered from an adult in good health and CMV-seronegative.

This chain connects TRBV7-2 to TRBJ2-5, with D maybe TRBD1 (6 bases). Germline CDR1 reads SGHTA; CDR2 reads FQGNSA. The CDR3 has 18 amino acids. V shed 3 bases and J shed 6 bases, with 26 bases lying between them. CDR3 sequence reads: CASSFRLPGELTVKTQYF. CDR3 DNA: TGTGCCAGCAGCTTCCGCCTGCCAGGGGAATTGACAGTAAAGACCCAGTACTTC.

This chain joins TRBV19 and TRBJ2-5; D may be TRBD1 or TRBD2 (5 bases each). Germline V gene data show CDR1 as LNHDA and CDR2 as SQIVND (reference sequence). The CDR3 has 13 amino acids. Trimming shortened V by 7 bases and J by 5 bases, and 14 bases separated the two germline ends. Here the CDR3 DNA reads TGTGCCAGTACCCCCGAGGGGTACGAGACCCAGTACTTC. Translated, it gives CASTPEGYETQYF.

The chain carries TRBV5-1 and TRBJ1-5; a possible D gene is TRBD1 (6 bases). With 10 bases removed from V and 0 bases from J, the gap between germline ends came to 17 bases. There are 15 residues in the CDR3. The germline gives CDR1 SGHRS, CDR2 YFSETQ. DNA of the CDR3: TGCGCCGGAGTAGTAACAGGGTATAGCAATCAGCCCCAGCATTTT. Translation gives CAGVVTGYSNQPQHF.

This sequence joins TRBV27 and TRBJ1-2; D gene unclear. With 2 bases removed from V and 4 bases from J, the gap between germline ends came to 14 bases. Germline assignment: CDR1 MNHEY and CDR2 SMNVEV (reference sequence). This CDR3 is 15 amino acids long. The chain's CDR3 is CASSLQSQAGYGYTF. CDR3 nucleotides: TGTGCCAGCAGTTTACAATCACAAGCAGGCTATGGCTACACCTTC.

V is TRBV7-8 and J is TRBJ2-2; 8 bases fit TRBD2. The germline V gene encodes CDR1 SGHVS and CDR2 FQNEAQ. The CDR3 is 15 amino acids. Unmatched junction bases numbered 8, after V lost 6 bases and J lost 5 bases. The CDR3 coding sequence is TGTGCCAGCAGGCCCCGGGGGGGAGGGACCGGGGAGCTGTTTTTT. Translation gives CASRPRGGGTGELFF.

CDR3 DNA sequence: TGTGCCAGCAGCCCGTACAGGACCCAAGTAGATACGCAGTATTTT. This gives the protein CASSPYRTQVDTQYF. This sequence joins TRBV7-6 and TRBJ2-3; D possibly corresponds to TRBD1 (5 bases). Germline V gene lookup returns CDR1 SGHVS and CDR2 FNYEAQ. V was pared by 5 bases and J by 5 bases, with 17 bases between. This CDR3 is built from 15 residues.

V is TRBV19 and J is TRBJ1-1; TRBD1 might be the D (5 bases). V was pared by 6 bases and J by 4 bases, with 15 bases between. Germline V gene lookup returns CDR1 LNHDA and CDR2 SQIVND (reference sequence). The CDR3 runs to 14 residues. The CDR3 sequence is CASRAAGTGTEAFF. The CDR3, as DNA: TGTGCCAGTAGAGCAGCAGGGACGGGCACTGAAGCTTTCTTT.

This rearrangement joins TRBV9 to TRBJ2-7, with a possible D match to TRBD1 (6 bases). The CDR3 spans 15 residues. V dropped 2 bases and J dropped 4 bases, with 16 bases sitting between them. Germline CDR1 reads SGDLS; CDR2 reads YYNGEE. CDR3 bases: TGTGCCAGCAGCGTTGCAGGGGAAACGCTTTACGAGCAGTACTTC. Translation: CASSVAGETLYEQYF.